A single sample is the source of the 10 T cell receptor beta chains below, sequenced in a study of T cells in Graves' hyperthyroidism and ophthalmopathy. Using RNA transcripts as the source, TCR beta CDR3 regions were amplified. Researchers ran a first-round RT-PCR on the TCR CDR3 using the HTBI primer set. TCRdb reprocessed the multiplex PCR reads via MiXCR and lists one record per CDR3 protein. This sample has about 270,000 distinct CDR3 sequences, with around 25% found just once. Sequenced input: blood. The receptors shown here come from a man between 40 and 49 years old with Graves' hyperthyroidism that later progressed to Graves' ophthalmopathy.

There are many counts of this clonotype. The chain uses TRBV29-1 and TRBJ2-7; possible D gene TRBD1, 6 bases. V lost 4 bases to trimming and J lost 2 bases, with 15 bases between them. Germline V lookup: CDR1 SQVTM, CDR2 ANQGSEA. There are 14 residues in the CDR3. CDR3 DNA: TGCAGCGTTGGGAGACAGGTGCGCCCCTACGAGCAGTACTTC. It translates to CSVGRQVRPYEQYF.

V is TRBV6-1 and J is TRBJ1-1, with no clear D. Germline CDR1 MNHNS, CDR2 SASEGT. This CDR3 has 14 residues. V was clipped by 6 bases and J by 4 bases, with 15 bases between them. The CDR3 bases are TGTGCCAGCAGCTCCCCAACCCTCGGCACTGAAGCTTTCTTT. Translating it yields CASSSPTLGTEAFF.

This clonotype was seen repeatedly, ten times or more. CDR3 amino acids: CASSTSANTGELFF. DNA of the CDR3: TGTGCCAGCTCTACTAGCGCGAACACCGGGGAGCTGTTTTTT. The chain is built from TRBV11-3 and TRBJ2-2, with 7 bases identical to TRBD2. With 8 bases clipped from V and 0 bases from J, the junction kept 3 bases outside the gene matches. The CDR3 loop spans 14 amino acids. CDR1 is SGHNT, CDR2 YENEEA, per germline.

This clonotype has ten or more counts. The chain links TRBV6-1 to TRBJ1-5; D unclear. V was clipped by 1 base and J by 3 bases, with 13 bases between them. Germline CDR1 is MNHNS and CDR2 is SASEGT. This CDR3 comprises 16 residues. The CDR3 sequence: CASSEGRHPINQPQHF. For the CDR3, the DNA is TGTGCCAGCAGTGAAGGCCGCCACCCGATCAATCAGCCCCAGCATTTT.

This clonotype was observed at least ten times. The genes are TRBV28 and TRBJ2-7; 7 bases fit TRBD2. In germline, CDR1 is MDHEN, CDR2 SYDVKM. Losses at the gene ends were 8 bases for V and 4 bases for J; bases not matched to a gene: 14. The CDR3 runs to 15 residues. In DNA form, the CDR3 reads TGTGCCAGCTTACCCCCTGCGGGAGCTGGGTACGAGCAGTACTTC. Protein product: CASLPPAGAGYEQYF.

This clonotype was found many times. This sequence joins TRBV7-9 and TRBJ2-5; a weak D match, TRBD1 (5 bases). This CDR3 region has 15 residues. The V end was cut by 2 bases, the J end by 5 bases, with 15 bases between. Germline V gives CDR1 SEHNR, CDR2 FQNEAQ (reference sequence). Written as DNA, the CDR3 is TGTGCCAGCAGCTTATCCCCCTCCCCAGGGGAGACCCAGTACTTC. It encodes CASSLSPSPGETQYF.

There are many counts of this clonotype. The chain joins TRBV20-1 to TRBJ1-1; D may be TRBD1 (5 bases). The CDR3 length is 11 residues. The germline V gene has CDR1 DFQATT and CDR2 SNEGSKA (reference sequence). V lost 5 bases and J lost 6, with 10 bases in between. In DNA form, the CDR3 reads TGCAGTGCTCTGTGGGGCTCTGAAGCTTTCTTT. The encoded protein is CSALWGSEAFF.

This chain joins TRBV20-1 and TRBJ1-1; unclear D gene. Germline CDR1 DFQATT, CDR2 SNEGSKA (reference sequence). V gave up 0 bases and J gave up 1 base, with 9 bases separating them. This CDR3 has 14 residues. CDR3 sequence reads: CSARDRPENTEAFF. The CDR3 region has the DNA TGCAGTGCTAGAGATCGCCCGGAGAACACTGAAGCTTTCTTT.

This clonotype was counted many times. The chain uses TRBV5-1 and TRBJ2-2; 8 bases fit TRBD1. V was clipped by 3 bases and J by 4 bases; unmatched bases: 8. The CDR3 runs to 16 residues. Germline CDR1 SGHRS, CDR2 YFSETQ. Written as DNA, the CDR3 is TGCGCCAGCAGCTCCGGAGGACAGGGAATCACCGGGGAGCTGTTTTTT. Encoded protein: CASSSGGQGITGELFF.

This clonotype was counted at least ten times. The V call is TRBV19, the J call TRBJ2-7, with D tentatively TRBD2 (5 bases). The CDR3 totals 14 residues. Germline assignment: CDR1 LNHDA and CDR2 SQIVND (reference sequence). Between the trimmed V and J ends, which lost 0 bases and 0 bases, there was a span of 6 bases. The CDR3 sequence is CASSIDRGSYEQYF. For the CDR3, the DNA is TGTGCCAGTAGTATAGACCGGGGCTCCTACGAGCAGTACTTC.